The source of this TCR beta chain is a study of CD8+ T cells in alopecia areata. Study as a whole: Twice daily, treated patients received 5 to 10 mg of oral tofacitinib. Study-wide results and limits: Greater clonality was observed in lesional scalp samples, especially alopecia totalis/universalis, versus normal scalp. Patients displayed less clarity in TCR sharing than mice, a finding possibly related to HLA.

Alopecia areata patients had lesional scalp punch biopsies and peripheral blood taken from them. Germline V gene sequence: CDR1 GTSNPN, CDR2 SVGIG (reference sequence). Trimming stripped 2 bases from V and 8 bases from J, with 13 bases between. The CDR3 is 14 amino acids. About this clone: Its antigen is unknown.

It was cDNA, reverse transcribed from extracted RNA, that served as the sequencing template. Method: immunoSEQ multiplex PCR; TCRdb's copy keeps in-frame clones and lacks some. The data show around 250,000 clones, 67% seen once. The sequenced sample was CD4+ T cells sorted from blood, obtained at week 0. This clonotype was sampled from a human donor with alopecia areata. This chain connects TRBV30 to TRBJ1-6; D gene ambiguous. CDR3 residues: CAWSPERWDSPLHF. Here the CDR3 DNA reads TGTGCCTGGAGTCCTGAGCGTTGGGATTCACCCCTCCACTTT.